This paragraph covers one TCR beta chain sequence. No antigen is known for it. TCRdb keeps only in-frame clones here, not all; method: immunoSEQ multiplex PCR. The sample carries about 1 million clones, about 84% recorded once. This record comes from a study of shared clonotypes between healthy human individuals. Broader study findings: It was observed that roughly 5.4% of naive CD4 clonotypes were shared across several donors.

The TCR sequence derives from a man between 18 and 35 years old in good health. Some clones in this sample may be carry-over from other donors' samples. What was sequenced was memory CD4+ T cells from PBMCs. Subset indicated: CD45RA-negative fraction.

CDR3 sequence reads: CASSLDRRGRGFYNEQYF. For the CDR3, the DNA is TGTGCCAGCAGCTTAGACCGCCGCGGCAGGGGTTTTTACAACGAGCAGTACTTC. The chain employs TRBV11-2 and TRBJ2-7, with D tentatively TRBD1 (6 bases). Between the trimmed V and J ends, which lost 0 bases and 5 bases, there was a span of 23 bases. The CDR3 contains 18 residues. Germline CDR1 reads SGHAT; CDR2 reads FQNNGV.